This T cell receptor (beta chain) comes out of a study of cytomegalovirus exposure and HLA in healthy donors. Overall study results and limits: Beyond CMV serostatus, there was no information to go on about immune exposure.

On this clone itself: Its antigen is not known.

PCR amplification relied on 60 Vbeta primers (plus 13 Jbeta primers). The table came from immunoSEQ multiplex PCR; TCRdb's copy has only in-frame clones and leaves some out. The sample lists about 190,000 clones, around 67% occurring once. This CDR3 comprises 14 residues. V dropped 0 bases and J dropped 9 bases, with 11 bases sitting between them. Germline V gives CDR1 MGHDK, CDR2 SYGVNS. Material: PBMCs. V usage is TRBV25-1 and J usage is TRBJ2-2; TRBD2 is a possible D gene (5 bases). This clonotype was obtained from a woman in her twenties or thirties in good health and CMV-seropositive. The CDR3 spells CASSEYGESRELFF. CDR3 DNA: TGTGCCAGCAGTGAATATGGGGAGTCGAGGGAGCTGTTTTTT.